The 19 T cell receptor beta chains below come from one sample, sequenced in a study of T cells in Graves' hyperthyroidism and ophthalmopathy. What was amplified from RNA transcripts were TCR beta CDR3 regions. TCR CDR3 underwent first-round RT-PCR with the HTBI primer set. TCRdb used MiXCR to reprocess the multiplex PCR reads, holding one entry per CDR3 protein. The sample holds hundreds of thousands of distinct CDR3 sequences, 15% to 20% seen once. Material for sequencing was blood. The receptors originated from a woman in her thirties with Graves' hyperthyroidism.

The sample holds many counts of this clonotype. The J gene is TRBJ2-7, the V gene TRBV20-1, with 7 bases aligning to TRBD1. The V gene end was trimmed by 6 bases and the J gene end by 2 bases; junction bases not matched to a gene: 10. CDR3 size: 14 residues. Per the germline V gene, CDR1 is DFQATT and CDR2 is SNEGSKA (reference sequence). For the CDR3, the DNA is TGCAGTGCCACTACCGGGACAGCCACCTACGAGCAGTACTTC. It codes for CSATTGTATYEQYF.

A few counts support this clonotype. A much larger clone differs from this one at a single base, so this may be a read error. The gene calls are TRBV6-2 or TRBV6-3 and TRBJ1-5; D unresolved. With 1 base removed from V and 6 bases from J, the gap between germline ends came to 13 bases. The CDR3 is 15 amino acids. Germline V gene sequence: CDR1 MNHEY, CDR2 SVGEGT. CDR3 coding DNA: TGTGCCAGCAGTTACTTCAGGAAAGGGAGTCAGCCCCAGCATTTT. The encoded protein is CASSYFRKGSQPQHF.

This rearrangement joins TRBV20-1 to TRBJ2-4; 7 nucleotides line up with TRBD1. Germline values: CDR1 DFQATT, CDR2 SNEGSKA (reference sequence). V lost 2 bases, J lost 11 bases, and 3 bases stayed unmatched. This CDR3 contains 11 residues. Here the CDR3 DNA reads TGCAGTGCTAGACCTGGACAGGTTCAGTACTTC. Amino acids: CSARPGQVQYF.

This sequence joins TRBV11-3 and TRBJ2-1; either TRBD1 or TRBD2 may fit D (8 bases each). The CDR3 contains 17 residues. V shed 2 bases and J shed 3 bases, with 17 bases lying between them. Germline CDR1 SGHNT, CDR2 YENEEA. The CDR3 region is CASSLTGGTGDYNEQFF. The CDR3 coding sequence is TGTGCCAGCAGCTTAACGGGAGGGACAGGCGACTACAATGAGCAGTTCTTC.

There are many counts of this clonotype. The chain is built from TRBV20-1 and TRBJ2-3; 8 bases are shared with TRBD1. The CDR3 runs to 17 residues. V gave up 0 bases and J gave up 5 bases; unmatched junction bases: 13. Germline V gene data show CDR1 as DFQATT and CDR2 as SNEGSKA (reference sequence). The CDR3 sequence is CSARDPDRVVRGDTQYF. The DNA for the CDR3 is TGCAGTGCTAGAGATCCGGACAGGGTGGTTCGTGGAGATACGCAGTATTTT.

This clonotype showed up just a few times. The genes are TRBV3-1 and TRBJ1-5; 9 positions match TRBD1. CDR1 is LGHDT and CDR2 is YNNKEL in the germline V gene (reference sequence). This CDR3 is 15 amino acids long. Trimming cost V 4 bases and J 7 bases; bases outside gene matches: 8. The CDR3 coding sequence is TGTGCCAGCAGCCCGACGGACAGGGGTCGGCAGCCCCAGCATTTT. This translates into CASSPTDRGRQPQHF.

For the CDR3, the DNA is TGTGCCAGCAGCCACGGGACTAGCGGGAGAAATGAGCAGTTCTTC. Translated, it gives CASSHGTSGRNEQFF. This chain links TRBV13 with TRBJ2-1; 14 positions agree with TRBD2. CDR3 length equals 15 residues. V was pared by 5 bases and J by 7 bases, with 4 bases of the junction left unmatched. CDR1 is PRHDT, CDR2 FYEKMQ, per germline (reference sequence).

The chain employs TRBV6-1 and TRBJ2-1; D is unclear. CDR1 is MNHNS, CDR2 SASEGT, per germline. The V gene lost 7 bases and the J gene lost 3 bases, with 25 bases spanning the gap. CDR3 length: 18 residues. CDR3 region: CASTIRVPGRTFYNEQFF. CDR3 nucleotides: TGTGCCAGCACCATACGGGTCCCGGGCCGTACTTTCTACAATGAGCAGTTCTTC.

This clonotype was recorded many times. V is TRBV5-1 and J is TRBJ2-3; no clear D gene. Trimming stripped 1 base from V and 0 bases from J, with 9 bases between. Looked up from germline, CDR1 is SGHRS and CDR2 is YFSETQ. The CDR3 runs 15 residues. The CDR3 sequence: CASSLMVLSTDTQYF. In DNA form, the CDR3 reads TGCGCCAGCAGCTTGATGGTACTTAGCACAGATACGCAGTATTTT.

A few counts support this clonotype. This rearrangement joins TRBV19 to TRBJ2-7; TRBD1 matches at 7 bases. Looked up from germline, CDR1 is LNHDA and CDR2 is SQIVND (reference sequence). Trimming cost V 6 bases and J 6 bases; bases outside gene matches: 8. The CDR3 loop spans 13 amino acids. CDR3 in amino acids: CASSPTGSREQYF. As DNA, the CDR3 is TGTGCCAGTAGCCCGACAGGGTCCCGCGAGCAGTACTTC.

The CDR3 DNA reads as TGTGCCAGCTCACCACCTTTGACTTCCCAGGGGGAGACCCAGTACTTC. It codes for CASSPPLTSQGETQYF. The chain links TRBV18 to TRBJ2-5; tentative D call: TRBD1 (6 bases). The CDR3 spans 16 residues. Germline values: CDR1 KGHSH, CDR2 LQKENI. V lost 0 bases and J 5 bases, leaving 16 bases between the germline ends.

This clonotype was observed a handful of times. The chain uses TRBV28 and TRBJ1-6; D possibly corresponds to TRBD1 (6 bases). The CDR3 runs 14 residues. CDR1 and CDR2 from the germline V gene are MDHEN and SYDVKM. Trimming cost V 9 bases and J 4 bases, with 13 bases left between them. CDR3 in amino acids: CASWTTGYNSPLHF. CDR3 nucleotide sequence: TGTGCCAGTTGGACGACAGGATATAATTCACCCCTCCACTTT.

The chain links TRBV7-3 to TRBJ2-5; TRBD2 matches 11 bases. Germline assignment: CDR1 SGHTA and CDR2 FQGTGA. V gave up 5 bases and J gave up 5 bases; unmatched junction bases: 7. This CDR3 comprises 15 residues. This chain's CDR3 is CASSLLAGEGETQYF. DNA of the CDR3: TGTGCCAGCAGCCTACTAGCGGGAGAGGGGGAGACCCAGTACTTC.

This clonotype was seen repeatedly, ten times or more. V usage is TRBV12-3 or TRBV12-4 and J usage is TRBJ2-5, with 11 nucleotides matching TRBD1. J gave up 3 bases and V 6 bases, and 3 bases lay outside the gene matches. This CDR3 is 14 amino acids long. In DNA, the CDR3 is TGTGCCAGCAGCTGGGGACAGGGGGAAGAGACCCAGTACTTC. Its protein is CASSWGQGEETQYF.

Regarding this clonotype: One base away lies a much larger clone, so this may be a sequencing read error. This chain connects TRBV6-2 or TRBV6-3 to TRBJ1-2, with 10 nucleotides matching TRBD1. The CDR3 runs to 15 residues. Germline-derived CDR1 and CDR2 are MNHEY and SVGEGT. CDR3 nucleotides: TGTGCCAGCAGTCAAAGACAGGGGGCGGCTTATGGCTTCACCTTC. This gives the protein CASSQRQGAAYGFTF.

The CDR3: CASSSGTNHYEQYF. CDR3 nucleotide sequence: TGTGCCAGCAGTAGCGGGACTAACCACTACGAGCAGTACTTC. The rearrangement uses TRBV27 and TRBJ2-7, with 7 bases matching TRBD2. CDR3 length equals 14 residues. Trimming took 5 bases from V and 3 from J; bases not matched to a gene: 7. Germline CDR1 is MNHEY and CDR2 is SMNVEV (reference sequence).

This chain joins TRBV7-9 and TRBJ2-2; D gene ambiguous. Germline V gene sequence: CDR1 SEHNR, CDR2 FQNEAQ (reference sequence). The CDR3 sequence is 13 residues long. V was trimmed by 3 bases and J by 4 bases, leaving 6 bases between them. DNA of the CDR3: TGTGCCAGCAGCTTCGATCTCACCGGGGAGCTGTTTTTT. It codes for CASSFDLTGELFF.

Details on this clonotype: Relative to the germline gene, one junction end is altered; a read error may explain this. The CDR3 spells CAIGRGSHEQYF. The DNA of the CDR3 is TGTGCCATCGGGCGTGGCTCCCACGAGCAGTACTTC. The rearrangement joins TRBV10-3 to TRBJ2-7; no reliable D call. CDR1 and CDR2 from the germline V gene are ENHRY and SYGVKD. The CDR3 loop spans 12 amino acids.

In this sample, this clonotype turned up many times. The V gene is TRBV29-1, the J gene TRBJ1-2; 7 positions match TRBD1. After removal of 2 bases from V and 8 bases from J, the junction contained 8 bases not matched to a gene. CDR3 length equals 13 residues. Germline CDR1 and CDR2: SQVTM and ANQGSEA. The CDR3, as DNA: TGCAGCGTTGAAACCTTGCAGGGGGGAGGCTACACCTTC. It codes for CSVETLQGGGYTF.